The rows below give T cell receptor beta chains drawn from one sample of a study of cytomegalovirus exposure and HLA in healthy donors. Clones were sequenced by immunoSEQ multiplex PCR, and TCRdb holds only the in-frame ones, with some missing. The repertoire has about 150,000 clones, roughly 84% of them found once; the top ten carry approximately 1.3%. What was sequenced was PBMCs. The receptors shown here come from a boy younger than 10 in good health and CMV-seronegative. The CDR3 runs from the conserved cysteine through the conserved F or W. D genes are given only for firm matches. Clone size is not always given. Where it is, it says once, few, many or a class for expanded clones.

.,13,TRBJ1-2,.,TRBV5-1,CASSFQRNYGYTF,TGCGCCAGCAGCTTCCAGCGTAACTATGGCTACACCTTC
TRBD1,15,TRBJ2-1,.,TRBV9,CASSVRTGSYNEQFF,TGTGCCAGCAGCGTCCGGACAGGGTCCTACAATGAGCAGTTCTTC
TRBD2,17,TRBJ2-7,.,TRBV5-4,CASSLRVAGGPSYEQYF,TGTGCCAGCAGCTTGCGTGTCGCGGGAGGGCCCTCCTACGAGCAGTACTTC
.,13,TRBJ2-1,few,TRBV10-3,CAISVGGNNEQFF,TGTGCCATCAGTGTTGGGGGGAACAATGAGCAGTTCTTC
.,15,TRBJ1-1,.,TRBV15,CATGAGIIMNTEAFF,TGTGCCACCGGGGCAGGGATCATCATGAACACTGAAGCTTTCTTT
TRBD1,14,TRBJ1-1,.,TRBV7-9,CASSAQGVGTEAFF,TGTGCCAGCAGCGCGCAGGGGGTTGGGACTGAAGCTTTCTTT
.,15,TRBJ1-1,.,TRBV13,CASSGGHDMNTEAFF,TGTGCCAGCAGCGGGGGACACGACATGAACACTGAAGCTTTCTTT
TRBD1,16,TRBJ2-3,.,TRBV5-5,CASSPGQGVSTDTQYF,TGTGCCAGCAGCCCCGGACAGGGGGTAAGCACAGATACGCAGTATTTT
TRBD1,13,TRBJ1-2,.,TRBV5-8,CASSLNRGYGYTF,TGTGCCAGCAGCTTGAACAGGGGCTATGGCTACACCTTC
.,12,TRBJ1-1,.,TRBV7-2,CASSQGDTEAFF,TGTGCCAGCAGCCAAGGGGACACTGAAGCTTTCTTT
.,15,TRBJ2-7,.,TRBV7-8,CASSLARKGLYEQYF,TGTGCCAGCAGCTTAGCGAGGAAGGGGTTATACGAGCAGTACTTC
TRBD2,12,TRBJ2-5,.,TRBV6-5,CASSYRGGTQYF,TGTGCCAGCAGTTACCGCGGGGGGACCCAGTACTTC
.,15,TRBJ2-3,.,TRBV6-4,CASSDGGGGTDTQYF,TGTGCCAGCAGTGATGGGGGCGGAGGCACAGATACGCAGTATTTT
.,11,TRBJ1-1,.,TRBV20-1,CSARWGGQAFF,TGCAGTGCTAGATGGGGGGGCCAAGCTTTCTTT
TRBD2,14,TRBJ2-7,.,TRBV6-5,CASSPAGGAYEQYF,TGTGCCAGCAGCCCCGCGGGAGGGGCCTACGAGCAGTACTTC
TRBD1,14,TRBJ2-7,once,TRBV6-5,CASSPTGETGEQYF,TGTGCCAGCAGTCCCACAGGGGAAACAGGCGAGCAGTACTTC
TRBD2,18,TRBJ2-3,once,TRBV13,CASSGTSGGAGPTDTQYF,TGTGCCAGCAGTGGGACTAGCGGGGGGGCGGGGCCCACAGATACGCAGTATTTT
TRBD2,17,TRBJ2-3,few,TRBV4-2,CASSQGVGLAGADTQYF,TGTGCCAGCAGCCAAGGGGTGGGGCTAGCGGGAGCAGATACGCAGTATTTT
.,16,TRBJ1-2,.,TRBV10-2,CASSYLSGHVYHGYTF,TGCGCCAGCAGCTATCTGTCAGGACATGTATACCATGGCTACACCTTC
.,12,TRBJ2-7,once,TRBV6-1,CASSHQGYEQYF,TGTGCCAGCAGTCACCAGGGGTACGAGCAGTACTTC
TRBD2,15,TRBJ2-3,.,TRBV7-2,CASSDTSSGGSTQYF,TGTGCCAGCAGCGATACCTCTAGCGGGGGCAGTACGCAGTATTTT
TRBD2,14,TRBJ2-3,.,TRBV6-1,CASLGGTSTDTQYF,TGTGCCAGCTTGGGGGGGACTAGCACAGATACGCAGTATTTT
TRBD1,14,TRBJ1-2,.,TRBV6-1,CASRGDRGPYGYTF,TGTGCCAGCAGGGGAGACAGGGGGCCCTATGGCTACACCTTC
.,13,TRBJ1-6,.,TRBV6-1,CASSGQHNSPLHF,TGTGCCAGCAGCGGACAGCATAATTCACCCCTCCACTTT
TRBD1,13,TRBJ1-1,.,TRBV6-6,CAREYRGGTEAFF,TGTGCCAGAGAATACAGGGGTGGCACTGAAGCTTTCTTT
TRBD2,16,TRBJ2-4,.,TRBV13,CASSYREGKAKNIQYF,TGTGCCAGCAGCTACCGGGAGGGTAAAGCCAAAAACATTCAGTACTTC
.,13,TRBJ1-1,.,TRBV11-2,CASSLGRGTEAFF,TGTGCCAGCAGCTTAGGCCGAGGCACTGAAGCTTTCTTT
TRBD1,15,TRBJ1-2,.,TRBV6-5,CASSGSGTGSGGYTF,TGTGCCAGCAGTGGCTCCGGGACAGGGTCTGGTGGCTACACCTTC
.,16,TRBJ2-1,.,TRBV11-2,CASSGGRTELGNEQFF,TGTGCCAGCAGCGGGGGCCGGACCGAGCTAGGGAATGAGCAGTTCTTC
.,13,TRBJ1-1,.,TRBV7-3,CASSDRGTSEAFF,TGTGCCAGCAGCGATAGGGGGACATCTGAAGCTTTCTTT
.,13,TRBJ1-1,.,TRBV11-2,CASSLERTLKAFF,TGTGCCAGCAGCTTAGAGAGGACACTTAAAGCTTTCTTT
TRBD2,14,TRBJ2-5,.,TRBV30,CAGTLVAGQETQYF,TGTGCCGGGACCCTAGTAGCGGGGCAGGAGACCCAGTACTTC
.,16,TRBJ1-2,.,TRBV9,CASSPENRASDYGYTF,TGTGCCAGCAGCCCTGAAAACAGGGCATCCGACTATGGCTACACCTTC
TRBD1,14,TRBJ1-3,.,TRBV18,CASSPDRIGNTIYF,TGTGCCAGCTCACCGGACAGGATAGGAAACACCATATATTTT
.,13,TRBJ1-2,.,TRBV7-9,CALEASSDYGYTF,TGTGCTTTAGAGGCATCGTCAGATTATGGCTACACCTTC
.,13,TRBJ2-5,.,TRBV6-1,CASSDSGVETQYF,TGTGCCAGCAGTGATTCAGGGGTCGAGACCCAGTACTTC
.,15,TRBJ2-4,.,TRBV19,CASSIPPRGENIQYF,TGTGCCAGTAGTATCCCCCCCAGGGGCGAAAACATTCAGTACTTC
TRBD1,14,TRBJ1-2,.,TRBV5-4,CASSLNRGLYGYTF,TGTGCCAGCAGCTTGAACAGGGGTCTCTATGGCTACACCTTC
.,16,TRBJ1-2,.,TRBV9,CASSVEGGPQGYGYTF,TGTGCCAGCAGCGTAGAGGGAGGCCCGCAGGGCTATGGCTACACCTTC
.,15,TRBJ2-7,.,TRBV13,CASSEEGLGTYEQYF,TGTGCCAGCAGCGAAGAGGGATTGGGGACCTACGAGCAGTACTTC
TRBD1,16,TRBJ1-1,.,TRBV9,CASSVDPGTGSGEAFF,TGTGCCAGCAGCGTAGATCCCGGGACAGGTTCGGGTGAAGCTTTCTTT
TRBD1,15,TRBJ2-7,few,TRBV4-2,CASSQFRTGAYEQYF,TGTGCCAGCAGCCAGTTTCGGACAGGGGCCTACGAGCAGTACTTC
.,13,TRBJ2-5,.,TRBV27,CASSLTVRETQYF,TGTGCCAGCAGTTTAACGGTCAGGGAGACCCAGTACTTC
TRBD2,15,TRBJ2-3,.,TRBV6-6,CASSTGLAATDTQYF,TGTGCCAGCAGTACGGGACTAGCGGCCACAGATACGCAGTATTTT
.,15,TRBJ2-3,few,TRBV4-3,CASSQEGSPADTQYF,TGCGCCAGCAGCCAAGAGGGTAGCCCAGCAGATACGCAGTATTTT
.,15,TRBJ2-4,.,TRBV27,CASSLSGVAKNIQYF,TGTGCCAGCAGTTTATCAGGGGTAGCCAAAAACATTCAGTACTTC
TRBD1,16,TRBJ2-2,.,TRBV5-1,CASSWPGTDHTGELFF,TGCGCCAGCAGCTGGCCTGGGACAGACCACACCGGGGAGCTGTTTTTT
.,18,TRBJ2-1,.,TRBV9,CASSVSVATGTLHNEQFF,TGTGCCAGCAGCGTAAGTGTCGCAACGGGAACCCTCCACAATGAGCAGTTCTTC
TRBD2,14,TRBJ2-5,.,TRBV19,CASSSGLAGETQYF,TGTGCCAGTAGTTCAGGGCTAGCGGGAGAGACCCAGTACTTC
TRBD2,19,TRBJ2-1,.,TRBV13,CASSSRTSGSLLSYNEQFF,TGTGCCAGCAGCTCCCGGACTAGCGGGAGTCTACTCTCCTACAATGAGCAGTTCTTC
.,12,TRBJ2-7,.,TRBV13,CASSRTGGEQYF,TGTGCCAGCAGCCGGACCGGGGGAGAGCAGTACTTC
TRBD2,17,TRBJ2-1,.,TRBV7-2,CASSPEGAGLADNEQFF,TGTGCCAGCAGCCCCGAAGGAGCGGGACTAGCGGACAATGAGCAGTTCTTC
.,13,TRBJ2-7,.,TRBV10-2,CASLPDRTYEQYF,TGCGCCAGCCTCCCGGACAGAACCTACGAGCAGTACTTC
TRBD2,15,TRBJ2-7,.,TRBV5-1,CASSPRDGGSYEQYF,TGCGCCAGCAGCCCCCGGGACGGGGGGTCCTACGAGCAGTACTTC
.,17,TRBJ1-1,.,TRBV19,CASSTPTKGLMNTEAFF,TGTGCCAGTAGTACCCCCACTAAGGGACTGATGAACACTGAAGCTTTCTTT
TRBD2,19,TRBJ2-6,.,TRBV4-2,CASSPRLLREASGANVLTF,TGTGCCAGCAGCCCAAGACTTCTGCGGGAGGCTTCTGGGGCCAACGTCCTGACTTTC
.,15,TRBJ2-2,.,TRBV5-1,CASSLNLPDTGELFF,TGCGCCAGCAGCTTGAACTTACCCGACACCGGGGAGCTGTTTTTT